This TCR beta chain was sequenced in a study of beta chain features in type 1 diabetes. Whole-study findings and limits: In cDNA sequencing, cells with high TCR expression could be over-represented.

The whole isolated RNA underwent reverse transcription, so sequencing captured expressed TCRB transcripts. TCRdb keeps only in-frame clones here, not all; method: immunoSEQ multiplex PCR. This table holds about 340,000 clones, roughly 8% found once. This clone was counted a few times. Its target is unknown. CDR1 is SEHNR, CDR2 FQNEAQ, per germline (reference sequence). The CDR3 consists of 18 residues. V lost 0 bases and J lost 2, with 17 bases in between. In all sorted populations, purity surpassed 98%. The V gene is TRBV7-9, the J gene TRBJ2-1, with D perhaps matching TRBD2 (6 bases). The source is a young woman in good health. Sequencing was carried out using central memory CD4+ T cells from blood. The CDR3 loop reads CASSLALRRAKTYNEQFF. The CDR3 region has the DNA TGTGCCAGCAGCTTAGCGCTCCGGAGGGCCAAGACCTACAATGAGCAGTTCTTC.